Shown below are 17 T cell receptor beta chains from a single sample sequenced in a study of blood T cells in healthy people across ages. The use of a sample-barcoded 5' primer and a J-beta primer mix characterized a second PCR of about 7 to 12 cycles. TCRdb re-derived calls from the 5' RACE reads in MiXCR, one entry per CDR3 protein. The table lists some 1.7 million distinct CDR3 sequences, approximately 28% of them singletons. Sequencing input: blood. These receptors came from a woman in her twenties or thirties in good health.

This clonotype has at least ten counts. The chain employs TRBV20-1 and TRBJ2-3, with D uncertain. CDR3 length: 14 residues. Germline V gene sequence: CDR1 DFQATT, CDR2 SNEGSKA (reference sequence). V was shortened by 6 bases and J by 0 bases, with 13 bases between the two germline ends. Here the CDR3 DNA reads TGCAGTGCACTACTGGATTCTAGCACAGATACGCAGTATTTT. This encodes CSALLDSSTDTQYF.

This chain uses TRBV5-1 with TRBJ2-3, with 7 bases aligning to TRBD2. CDR1 SGHRS and CDR2 YFSETQ come from the germline V gene. The CDR3 sequence is 17 residues long. Trimming took 3 bases from V and 3 from J; bases not matched to a gene: 13. The CDR3 nucleotides are TGCGCCAGCAGCTCTTTATCGGGAGCGGGGACTACAGATACGCAGTATTTT. Translating gives CASSSLSGAGTTDTQYF.

The chain combines TRBV4-1 with TRBJ2-5, with D hard to call. The CDR3 is 13 residues long. From germline, CDR1 is MGHRA and CDR2 YSYEKL. Trimming stripped 6 bases from V and 0 bases from J, with 8 bases between. The DNA for the CDR3 is TGCGCCAGCAGTTGGGTCTACCAAGAGACCCAGTACTTC. Protein: CASSWVYQETQYF.

This chain connects TRBV20-1 to TRBJ1-4, with 7 bases fitting TRBD1. Germline V gene data show CDR1 as DFQATT and CDR2 as SNEGSKA (reference sequence). The length of the CDR3 is 14 residues. V was clipped by 4 bases and J by 8 bases; unmatched bases: 10. CDR3 sequence (DNA): TGCAGTGCTACTAGGGGGCACGACCCAGAAAAACTGTTTTTT. It is translated as CSATRGHDPEKLFF.

This clonotype was counted only a few times. The genes are TRBV4-1 and TRBJ2-7, with 10 bases fitting TRBD2. This CDR3 contains 16 residues. Germline trimming cut 0 bases from V and 4 bases from J; bases unmatched to any gene: 6. CDR1 is MGHRA, CDR2 YSYEKL, per germline. This chain's CDR3 is CASSQEEVAGGYEQYF. The CDR3, as DNA: TGCGCCAGCAGCCAAGAGGAGGTAGCGGGAGGTTACGAGCAGTACTTC.

Details on this clonotype: A much larger clone lies a single base off, so this may be a read error. V usage is TRBV29-1 and J usage is TRBJ2-7; 10 nucleotides match TRBD2. The CDR3 sequence is 16 residues long. Germline CDR1 is SQVTM and CDR2 is ANQGSEA. J was trimmed by 1 base and V by 0 bases; bases with no gene match: 6. CDR3 protein: CSVEETRAGGSYEQYF. The CDR3, as DNA: TGCAGCGTTGAAGAAACACGAGCGGGAGGGTCCTACGAGCAGTACTTC.

J is TRBJ2-7 and V is TRBV6-2 or TRBV6-3; D remains unclear. This CDR3 comprises 14 residues. The V end lost 2 bases, the J end lost 1 base, and 9 bases lay between the germline ends. Germline V gene sequence: CDR1 MNHEY, CDR2 SVGEGT. The CDR3 DNA sequence: TGTGCCAGCAGTTACGAGGTCGGGTCCTACGAGCAGTACTTC. Protein sequence: CASSYEVGSYEQYF.

This clonotype has more than one count but fewer than ten. CDR3 in amino acids: CSALAPNSSSYNSPLHF. In DNA form, the CDR3 reads TGCAGTGCTCTCGCCCCGAACTCGAGCTCCTATAATTCACCCCTCCACTTT. The rearrangement links TRBV20-1 to TRBJ1-6; no definite D call. The germline V gene encodes CDR1 DFQATT and CDR2 SNEGSKA (reference sequence). V lost 5 bases to trimming and J lost 0 bases, with 17 bases between them. There are 17 residues in the CDR3.

As concerns this clonotype: A much larger clone is a single base away; this may be a read error. The gene calls are TRBV9 and TRBJ2-1; 10 bases line up with TRBD2. Germline loops: CDR1 SGDLS, CDR2 YYNGEE. The CDR3 totals 16 residues. The CDR3 loop reads CAGSVSGGASYNEQFF. For the CDR3, the DNA is TGTGCCGGCAGCGTGAGCGGGGGGGCGTCCTACAATGAGCAGTTCTTC.

This clonotype appeared a few times. V and J are TRBV28 and TRBJ2-7, with 11 positions matching TRBD2. The CDR3 is 16 amino acids. Germline V gene data show CDR1 as MDHEN and CDR2 as SYDVKM. Trimming took 5 bases from V and 4 from J; bases not matched to a gene: 10. This CDR3 is CASSPPLAGEFYEQYF. The CDR3 coding sequence is TGTGCCAGCAGTCCGCCACTAGCGGGGGAGTTTTACGAGCAGTACTTC.

This clonotype was recorded only once. The chain combines TRBV7-6 with TRBJ1-4, with D tentatively TRBD1 (6 bases). CDR1 is SGHVS, CDR2 FNYEAQ, per germline. V was cut by 1 base and J by 13 bases, with 10 bases left in between. The CDR3 length is 12 residues. This CDR3 reads CASSLVKGVLFF. CDR3 nucleotide sequence: TGTGCCAGCAGCTTAGTCAAGGGGGTACTGTTTTTT.

V is TRBV7-2 and J is TRBJ1-1; D perhaps matches TRBD1 (5 bases). V was shortened by 1 base and J by 4 bases, with 13 bases between the two germline ends. This CDR3 is 15 amino acids long. Looked up from germline, CDR1 is SGHTA and CDR2 is FQGNSA. Here the CDR3 reads CASSLVAGPGTEAFF. CDR3 coding DNA: TGTGCCAGCAGCTTAGTAGCAGGGCCAGGCACTGAAGCTTTCTTT. Using reference TRBV7-2 and TRBJ1-1 for the parts outside the CDR3, the full variable domain is GAGVSQSPSNKVTEKGKDVELRCDPISGHTALYWYRQSLGQGLEFLIYFQGNSAPDKSGLPSDRFSAERTGGSVSTLTIQRTQQEDSAVYLCASSLVAGPGTEAFFGQGTRLTVV.

This clonotype has at least ten counts. A read error may produce the germline difference seen at one junction end. This sequence joins TRBV5-1 and TRBJ2-2; no clear D. From germline, CDR1 is SGHRS and CDR2 YFSETQ. There are 11 residues in the CDR3. The CDR3 DNA follows: TGTGCCAGCAGCGACACCGGGGAGCTGTTTTTT. Translation gives CASSDTGELFF.

This clonotype was found a few times. The chain has TRBV27 and TRBJ2-1; TRBD2 agrees at 13 bases. V lost 2 bases and J lost 7; bases outside the gene matches: 11. Germline V gene lookup returns CDR1 MNHEY and CDR2 SMNVEV (reference sequence). The CDR3 runs 18 residues. CDR3 DNA: TGTGCCAGCAGTTTAAGGGCCTCCTGGACTAGCGGGAGAAATGAGCAGTTCTTC. The encoded protein is CASSLRASWTSGRNEQFF.

A word on this clonotype: No conserved phenylalanine or tryptophan is present at the end of the CDR3, so a read error is the likely explanation. This sequence joins TRBV3-1 and TRBJ1-2; D may be TRBD1 (5 bases). V lost 4 bases to trimming and J lost 5 bases, with 11 bases between them. Germline lookup yields CDR1 LGHDT and CDR2 YNNKEL (reference sequence). CDR3 size: 13 residues. Here the CDR3 reads CASSPGTGYGYTC. The DNA for the CDR3 is TGTGCCAGCAGCCCGGGGACGGGATATGGCTACACCTGC.

The chain carries TRBV10-3 and TRBJ2-1; perhaps TRBD1 as D (6 bases). The germline V and J ends were trimmed by 3 bases and 8 bases, with 17 bases remaining between them. The CDR3 runs 15 residues. CDR1 is ENHRY and CDR2 is SYGVKD in the germline V gene. CDR3 DNA: TGTGCCATCAGTGAAGGTGTGGGGGCGTCCGATGAGCAGTTCTTC. This translates into CAISEGVGASDEQFF.

This clonotype was seen many times. The V gene is TRBV12-3 or TRBV12-4, the J gene TRBJ2-7, with 8 bases lining up with TRBD1. CDR3 length: 15 residues. The V segment lost 4 bases and the J segment 2 bases; nucleotides outside the gene matches: 7. The CDR3 nucleotides are TGTGCCAGCAGTTCCGACAGGGGATATACCTACGAGCAGTACTTC. It encodes CASSSDRGYTYEQYF.